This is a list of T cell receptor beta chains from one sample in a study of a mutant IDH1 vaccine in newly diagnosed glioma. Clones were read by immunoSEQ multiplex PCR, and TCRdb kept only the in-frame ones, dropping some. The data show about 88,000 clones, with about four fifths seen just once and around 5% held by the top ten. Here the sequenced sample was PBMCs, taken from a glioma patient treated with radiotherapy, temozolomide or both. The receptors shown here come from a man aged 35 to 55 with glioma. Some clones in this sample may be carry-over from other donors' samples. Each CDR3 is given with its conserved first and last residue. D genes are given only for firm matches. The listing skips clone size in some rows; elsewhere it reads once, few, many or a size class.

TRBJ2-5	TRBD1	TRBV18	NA	CASSTRQGMGPQETQYF	TGTGCCAGCTCAACCCGACAGGGTATGGGCCCCCAAGAGACCCAGTACTTC
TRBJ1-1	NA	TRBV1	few	CTSSQRAREGNTEAFF	TGCACCAGCAGCCAGAGGGCCAGGGAAGGTAACACTGAAGCTTTCTTT
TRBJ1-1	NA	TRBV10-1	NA	CASSESATGGGEAFF	TGCGCCAGCAGTGAGTCGGCGACAGGCGGAGGTGAAGCTTTCTTT
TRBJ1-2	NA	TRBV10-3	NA	CAISDWGIDYGYTF	TGTGCCATCAGTGACTGGGGCATTGACTATGGCTACACCTTC
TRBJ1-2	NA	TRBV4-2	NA	CASSHIGNYGYTF	TGTGCCAGCAGCCATATAGGGAACTATGGCTACACCTTC
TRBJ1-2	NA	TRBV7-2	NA	CASSILGGYTF	TGTGCCAGCAGCATTCTCGGAGGCTACACCTTC
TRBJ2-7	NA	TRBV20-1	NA	CSGATEDEQYF	TGCAGTGGAGCGACAGAGGACGAGCAGTACTTC
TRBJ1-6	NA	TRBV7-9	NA	CASSSAPVSNSPLHF	TGTGCCAGCAGCTCCGCTCCGGTCTCTAATTCACCCCTCCACTTT
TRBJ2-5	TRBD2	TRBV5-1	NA	CASSLDLAGAQGQYF	TGCGCCAGCAGCTTGGATTTAGCGGGGGCTCAGGGCCAGTACTTC
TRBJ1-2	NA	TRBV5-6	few	CASSLTHGYTF	TGTGCCAGCAGCTTGACGCATGGCTACACCTTC
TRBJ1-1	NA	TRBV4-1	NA	CASSQVGTLNTEAFF	TGCGCCAGCAGCCAAGTTGGGACCCTGAACACTGAAGCTTTCTTT
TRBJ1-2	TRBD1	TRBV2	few	CASSRTGDYGYTF	TGTGCCAGCAGCCGGACAGGGGACTATGGCTACACCTTC
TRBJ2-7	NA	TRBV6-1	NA	CASTKEGGPSYEQYF	TGTGCCAGCACCAAGGAGGGGGGCCCCTCCTACGAGCAGTACTTC
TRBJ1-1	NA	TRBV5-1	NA	CASSLGRGGAEAFF	TGCGCCAGCAGCTTGGGGCGGGGGGGCGCTGAAGCTTTCTTT
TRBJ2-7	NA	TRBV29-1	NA	CSVETGSTYEQYF	TGCAGCGTTGAAACAGGTTCTACCTACGAGCAGTACTTC
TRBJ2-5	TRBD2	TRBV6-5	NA	CASTLAGGNQETQYF	TGTGCCAGCACCTTAGCGGGGGGGAACCAAGAGACCCAGTACTTC
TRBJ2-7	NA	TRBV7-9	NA	CASSLSDGGTYEQYF	TGTGCCAGCAGCTTATCCGACGGGGGTACCTACGAGCAGTACTTC
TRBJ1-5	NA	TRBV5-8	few	CASSPLSQPQHF	TGTGCCAGCAGCCCTCTTAGTCAGCCCCAGCATTTT
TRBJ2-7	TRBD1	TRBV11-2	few	CASSWTGTGDEQYF	TGTGCCAGCAGCTGGACCGGGACAGGGGACGAGCAGTACTTC
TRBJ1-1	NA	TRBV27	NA	CASSPNRAKNTEAFF	TGTGCCAGCAGCCCAAACAGGGCAAAGAACACTGAAGCTTTCTTT
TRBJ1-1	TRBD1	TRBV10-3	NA	CANRGLNTEAFF	TGTGCCAACAGGGGGCTGAACACTGAAGCTTTCTTT
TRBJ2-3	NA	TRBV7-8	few	CASSLASTDTQYF	TGTGCCAGCAGCTTAGCCAGCACAGATACGCAGTATTTT
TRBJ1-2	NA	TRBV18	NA	CASSPAESNYGYTF	TGTGCCAGCTCACCGGCAGAGTCTAACTATGGCTACACCTTC
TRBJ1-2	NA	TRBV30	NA	CAWITGPEKFYGYTF	TGTGCCTGGATTACCGGCCCGGAGAAGTTTTATGGCTACACCTTC
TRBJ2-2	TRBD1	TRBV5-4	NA	CASSITGTANTGELFF	TGTGCCAGCAGCATCACCGGGACAGCGAACACCGGGGAGCTGTTTTTT
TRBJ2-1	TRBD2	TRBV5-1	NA	CASSETSGNEQFF	TGCGCCAGCAGCGAGACTAGCGGCAATGAGCAGTTCTTC
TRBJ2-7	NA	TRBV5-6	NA	CASSLPGTFEQYF	TGTGCCAGCAGCCTACCTGGGACGTTCGAGCAGTACTTC
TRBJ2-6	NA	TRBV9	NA	CASSVDLSGANVLTF	TGTGCCAGCAGCGTAGATTTATCTGGGGCCAACGTCCTGACTTTC
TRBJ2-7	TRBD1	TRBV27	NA	CASSEAGTGGYEQYF	TGTGCCAGCAGCGAGGCCGGGACAGGGGGTTACGAGCAGTACTTC
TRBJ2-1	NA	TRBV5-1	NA	CASSFDSTYNEQFF	TGCGCCAGCAGCTTTGACAGTACCTACAATGAGCAGTTCTTC
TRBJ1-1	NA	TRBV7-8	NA	CASSLGVLTEAFF	TGTGCCAGCAGCTTAGGGGTTCTCACTGAAGCTTTCTTT
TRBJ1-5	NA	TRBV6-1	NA	CASSDRQPQHF	TGTGCCAGCAGTGATCGTCAGCCCCAGCATTTT
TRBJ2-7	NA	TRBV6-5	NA	CASREQAKGEQYF	TGTGCCAGCAGGGAACAGGCTAAGGGCGAGCAGTACTTC
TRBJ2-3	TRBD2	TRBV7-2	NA	CASSRGDAGLVDTQYF	TGTGCCAGCAGCCGGGGGGACGCGGGATTGGTGGATACGCAGTATTTT
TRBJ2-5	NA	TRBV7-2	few	CASLWVGERQETQYF	TGTGCCAGCTTATGGGTCGGGGAACGCCAAGAGACCCAGTACTTC
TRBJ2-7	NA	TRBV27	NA	CASKLAGSYEQYF	TGTGCCAGTAAACTAGCAGGGTCCTACGAGCAGTACTTC
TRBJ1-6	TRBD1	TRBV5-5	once	CASSPGQGTMGNSPLHF	TGTGCCAGCAGCCCAGGACAGGGGACAATGGGTAATTCACCCCTCCACTTT
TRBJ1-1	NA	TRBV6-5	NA	CASSYSGGGTEAFF	TGTGCCAGCAGTTACTCTGGGGGAGGGACTGAAGCTTTCTTT
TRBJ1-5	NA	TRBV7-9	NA	CASSLDSQPQHF	TGTGCCAGCAGCTTAGACAGCCAGCCCCAGCATTTT
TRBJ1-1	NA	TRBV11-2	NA	CASSLVFAEAFF	TGTGCCAGCAGCTTAGTGTTCGCGGAAGCTTTCTTT
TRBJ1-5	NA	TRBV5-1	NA	CASSLGGADQPQHF	TGCGCCAGCAGCTTGGGGGGGGCAGATCAGCCCCAGCATTTT
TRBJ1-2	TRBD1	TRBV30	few	CAWSVRGQGSYTF	TGTGCCTGGAGTGTACGGGGACAGGGGAGCTACACCTTC
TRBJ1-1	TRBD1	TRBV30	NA	CAWSVGTGNTEAFF	TGTGCCTGGAGTGTAGGGACAGGGAACACTGAAGCTTTCTTT
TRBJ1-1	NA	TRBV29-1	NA	CSVEDPLSNTEAFF	TGCAGCGTTGAAGACCCCTTGTCGAACACTGAAGCTTTCTTT
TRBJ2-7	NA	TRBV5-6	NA	CASSSTRQLTYEQYF	TGTGCCAGCAGCTCCACAAGACAGCTGACCTACGAGCAGTACTTC
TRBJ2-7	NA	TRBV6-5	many	CASRLFPGPIYEQYF	TGTGCCAGCCGATTGTTCCCGGGACCAATCTACGAGCAGTACTTC
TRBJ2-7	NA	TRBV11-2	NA	CASSSLREQYF	TGTGCCAGCAGCTCCCTGAGGGAGCAGTACTTC
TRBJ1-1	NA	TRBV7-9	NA	CASSLEGTRNTEAFF	TGTGCCAGCAGCTTAGAAGGGACTAGGAACACTGAAGCTTTCTTT
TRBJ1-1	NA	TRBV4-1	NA	CASSQVEGDTEAFF	TGCGCCAGCAGCCAAGTCGAGGGGGACACTGAAGCTTTCTTT
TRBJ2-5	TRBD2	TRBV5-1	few	CASSLGRGGETQYF	TGCGCCAGCAGCTTGGGCCGGGGGGGTGAGACCCAGTACTTC
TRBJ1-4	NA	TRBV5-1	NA	CASSPTQVANEKLFF	TGCGCCAGCAGCCCAACGCAGGTGGCTAATGAAAAACTGTTTTTT
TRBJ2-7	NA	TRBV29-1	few	CSVEVQTYEQYF	TGCAGCGTTGAGGTTCAGACCTACGAGCAGTACTTC
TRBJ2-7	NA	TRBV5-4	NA	CASSLSSEQYF	TGTGCCAGCAGCTTGAGTAGCGAGCAGTACTTC
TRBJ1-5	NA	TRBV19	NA	CASSIGNQPQHF	TGTGCCAGTAGTATAGGTAATCAGCCCCAGCATTTT